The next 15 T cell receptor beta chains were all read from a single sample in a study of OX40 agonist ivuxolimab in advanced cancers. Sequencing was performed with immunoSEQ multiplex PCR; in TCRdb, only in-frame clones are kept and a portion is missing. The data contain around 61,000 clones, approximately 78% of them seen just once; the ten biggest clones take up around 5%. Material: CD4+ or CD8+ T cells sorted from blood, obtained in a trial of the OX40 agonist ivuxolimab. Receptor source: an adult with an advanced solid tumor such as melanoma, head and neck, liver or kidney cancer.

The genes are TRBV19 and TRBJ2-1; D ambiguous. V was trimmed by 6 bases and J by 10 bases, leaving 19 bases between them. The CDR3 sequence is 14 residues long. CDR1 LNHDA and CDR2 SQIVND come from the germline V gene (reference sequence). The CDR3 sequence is CASSSTDPVNEQFF. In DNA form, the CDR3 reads TGTGCCAGTAGCTCAACGGACCCGGTCAACGAGCAGTTCTTC. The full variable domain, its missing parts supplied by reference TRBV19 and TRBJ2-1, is DGGITQSPKYLFRKEGQNVTLSCEQNLNHDAMYWYRQDPGQGLRLIYYSQIVNDFQKGDIAEGYSVSREKKESFPLTVTSAQKNPTAFYLCASSSTDPVNEQFFGPGTRLTVL.

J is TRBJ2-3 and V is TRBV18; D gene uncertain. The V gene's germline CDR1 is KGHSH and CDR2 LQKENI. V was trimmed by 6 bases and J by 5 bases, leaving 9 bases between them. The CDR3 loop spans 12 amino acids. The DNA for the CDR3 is TGTGCCAGCTCTCACTTTGAAGATACGCAGTATTTT. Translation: CASSHFEDTQYF.

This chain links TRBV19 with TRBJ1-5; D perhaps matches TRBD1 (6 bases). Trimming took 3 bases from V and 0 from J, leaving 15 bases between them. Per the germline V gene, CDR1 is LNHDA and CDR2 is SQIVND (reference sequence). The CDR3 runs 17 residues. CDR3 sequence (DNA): TGTGCCAGTAGTATCATTCAAGGGGGAAATAGCAATCAGCCCCAGCATTTT. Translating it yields CASSIIQGGNSNQPQHF.

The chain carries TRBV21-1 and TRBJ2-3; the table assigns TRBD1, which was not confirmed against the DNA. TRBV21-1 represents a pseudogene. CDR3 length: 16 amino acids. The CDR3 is CASNTRGQGYTDTQYF. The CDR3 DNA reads TGTGCCAGCAACACCCGTGGACAGGGTTACACAGATACGCAGTATTTT.

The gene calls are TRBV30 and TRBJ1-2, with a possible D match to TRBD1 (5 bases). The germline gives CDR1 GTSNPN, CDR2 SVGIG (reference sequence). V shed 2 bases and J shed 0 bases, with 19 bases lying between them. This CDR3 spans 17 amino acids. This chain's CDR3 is CAWSPRVGALSNYGYTF. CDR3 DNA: TGTGCCTGGAGTCCCCGCGTAGGGGCCCTATCTAACTATGGCTACACCTTC. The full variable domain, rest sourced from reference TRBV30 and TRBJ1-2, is SQTIHQWPATLVQPVGSPLSLECTVEGTSNPNLYWYRQAAGRGLQLLFYSVGIGQISSEVPQNLSASRPQDRQFILSSKKLLLSDSGFYLCAWSPRVGALSNYGYTFGSGTRLTVV.

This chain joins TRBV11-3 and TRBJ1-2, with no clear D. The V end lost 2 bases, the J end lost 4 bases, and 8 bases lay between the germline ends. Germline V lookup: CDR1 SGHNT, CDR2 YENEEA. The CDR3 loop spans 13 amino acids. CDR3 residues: CASSLRQGYGYTF. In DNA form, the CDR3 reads TGTGCCAGCAGCTTACGGCAAGGCTATGGCTACACCTTC.

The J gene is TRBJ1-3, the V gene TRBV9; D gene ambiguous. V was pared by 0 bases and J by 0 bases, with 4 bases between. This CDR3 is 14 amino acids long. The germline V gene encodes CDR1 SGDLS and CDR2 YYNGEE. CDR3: CASSVGPSGNTIYF. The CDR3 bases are TGTGCCAGCAGCGTAGGACCCTCTGGAAACACCATATATTTT. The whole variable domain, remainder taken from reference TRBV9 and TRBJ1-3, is DSGVTQTPKHLITATGQRVTLRCSPRSGDLSVYWYQQSLDQGLQFLIQYYNGEERAKGNILERFSAQQFPDLHSELNLSSLELGDSALYFCASSVGPSGNTIYFGEGSWLTVV.

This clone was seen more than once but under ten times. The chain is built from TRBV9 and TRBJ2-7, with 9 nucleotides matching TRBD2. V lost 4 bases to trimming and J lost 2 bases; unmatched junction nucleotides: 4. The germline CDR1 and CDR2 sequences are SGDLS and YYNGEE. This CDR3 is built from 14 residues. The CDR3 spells CASSMTSGPYEQYF. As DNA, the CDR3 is TGTGCCAGCAGCATGACTAGCGGACCCTACGAGCAGTACTTC.

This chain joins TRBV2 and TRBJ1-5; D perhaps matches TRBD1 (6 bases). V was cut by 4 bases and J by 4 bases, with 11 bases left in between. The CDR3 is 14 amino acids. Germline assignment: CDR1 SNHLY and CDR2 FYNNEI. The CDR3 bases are TGTGCCAGCAGTGGTACAGGGCAGAATCAGCCCCAGCATTTT. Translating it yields CASSGTGQNQPQHF.

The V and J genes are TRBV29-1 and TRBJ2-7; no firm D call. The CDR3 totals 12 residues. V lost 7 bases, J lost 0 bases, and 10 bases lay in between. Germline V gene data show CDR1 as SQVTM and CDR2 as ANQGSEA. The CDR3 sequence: CSGRSYSYEQYF. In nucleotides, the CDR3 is TGCAGCGGAAGGTCGTACTCCTACGAGCAGTACTTC.

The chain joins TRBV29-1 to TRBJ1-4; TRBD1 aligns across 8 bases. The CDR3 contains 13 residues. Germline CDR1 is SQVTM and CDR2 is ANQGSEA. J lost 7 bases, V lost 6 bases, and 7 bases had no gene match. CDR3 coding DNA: TGCAGCGTCGCGACAGGGGCAGGTGAAAAACTGTTTTTT. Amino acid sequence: CSVATGAGEKLFF.

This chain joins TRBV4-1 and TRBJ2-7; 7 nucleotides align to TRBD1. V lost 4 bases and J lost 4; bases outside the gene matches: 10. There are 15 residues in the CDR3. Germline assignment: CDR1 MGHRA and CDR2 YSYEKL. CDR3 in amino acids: CASSLTPGQLYEQYF. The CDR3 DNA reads TGCGCCAGCAGCCTTACCCCGGGACAGCTATACGAGCAGTACTTC.

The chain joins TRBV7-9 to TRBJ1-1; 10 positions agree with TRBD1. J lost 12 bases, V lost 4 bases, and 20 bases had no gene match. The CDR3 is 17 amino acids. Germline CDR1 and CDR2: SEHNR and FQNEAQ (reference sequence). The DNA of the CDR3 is TGTGCCAGCAGCTCCAACCCGGGACAGGGGCGGCTGTACGAGTCTTTCTTT. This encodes CASSSNPGQGRLYESFF.

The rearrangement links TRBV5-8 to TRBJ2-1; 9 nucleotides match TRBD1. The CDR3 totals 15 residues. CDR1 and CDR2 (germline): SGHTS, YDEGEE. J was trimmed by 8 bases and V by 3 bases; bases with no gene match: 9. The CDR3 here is CASSSRDRDLYEQFF. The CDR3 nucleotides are TGTGCCAGCAGCTCCCGGGACAGGGACCTATATGAGCAGTTCTTC.

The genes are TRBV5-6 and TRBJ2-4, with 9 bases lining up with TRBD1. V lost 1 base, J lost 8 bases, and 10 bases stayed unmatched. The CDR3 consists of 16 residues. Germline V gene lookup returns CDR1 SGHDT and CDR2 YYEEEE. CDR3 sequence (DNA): TGTGCCAGCAGCTTGACACCGGGACAGGGTATTGACATTCAGTACTTC. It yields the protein CASSLTPGQGIDIQYF.